The clone carrying this TCR beta chain was detected only a few times. Its antigen is undetermined. The time point here: newly diagnosed GD, antithyroid drugs for less than 3 months. The TCR library was made from RNA that had been extracted from PBMCs in TRIzol. Arm-PCR of CDR3 regions and iRepertoire HTBI primers were used to build TCR beta libraries. TCRdb re-called the multiplex PCR reads through MiXCR, storing one row per CDR3 protein. This sample yields hundreds of thousands of distinct CDR3 sequences, of which approximately 16% are seen a single time; 25% belongs to the top ten. This entry belongs to a study of regulatory T cells in long-lasting Graves disease. Study at large: Recently diagnosed Graves' patients had received antithyroid drugs for under 3 months. Findings and caveats of the study: When disease was persistent, TRBV28, TRBJ1-2 and TRBJ2-5 were the favored segments. Those with persistent Graves' had less TCR diversity than newly diagnosed patients.

This CDR3 has 16 residues. CDR1 is MNHNS and CDR2 is SASEGT in the germline V gene. With 10 bases clipped from V and 1 base from J, the junction kept 11 bases outside the gene matches. The same specimen was also included in a second study, on T cells in Graves' hyperthyroidism and ophthalmopathy.

The source of this sequence is a middle-aged woman with Graves disease. The chain is built from TRBV6-1 and TRBJ2-2; 8 bases map to TRBD1. The sequencing here drew on peripheral blood mononuclear cells (PBMCs), taken at new diagnosis, from a patient treated with antithyroid drugs. DNA for the CDR3: TGTGCCACCAAAGGTGCCGGGACAGGGAACACCGGGGAGCTGTTTTTT. This sequence encodes CATKGAGTGNTGELFF.